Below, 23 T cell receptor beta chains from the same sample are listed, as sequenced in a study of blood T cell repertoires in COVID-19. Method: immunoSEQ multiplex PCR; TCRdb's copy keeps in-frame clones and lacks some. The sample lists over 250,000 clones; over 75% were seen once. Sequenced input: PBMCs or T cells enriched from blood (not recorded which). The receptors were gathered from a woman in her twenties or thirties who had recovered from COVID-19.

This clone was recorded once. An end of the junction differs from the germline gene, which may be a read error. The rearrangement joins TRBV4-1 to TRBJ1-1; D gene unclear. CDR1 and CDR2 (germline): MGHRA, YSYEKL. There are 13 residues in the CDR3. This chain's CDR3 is CASSQAMNTEAFF. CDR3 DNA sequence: TGCGCCAGCAGTCAAGCAATGAACACTGAAGCTTTCTTT.

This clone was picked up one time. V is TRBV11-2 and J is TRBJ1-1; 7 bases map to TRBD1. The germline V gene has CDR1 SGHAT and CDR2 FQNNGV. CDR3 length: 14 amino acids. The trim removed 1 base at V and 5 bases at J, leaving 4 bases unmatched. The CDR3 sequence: CASSLGTGWTEAFF. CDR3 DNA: TGTGCCAGCAGCTTAGGGACAGGATGGACTGAAGCTTTCTTT.

CDR3: CASSGQGFYTGELFF. In nucleotides, the CDR3 is TGTGCCAGTTCCGGACAGGGATTTTACACCGGGGAGCTGTTTTTT. The chain joins TRBV19 to TRBJ2-2; 8 bases line up with TRBD1. J was trimmed by 3 bases and V by 8 bases; bases with no gene match: 8. The CDR3 runs to 15 residues. Germline CDR1 reads LNHDA; CDR2 reads SQIVND (reference sequence). Complete variable domain (other parts from reference TRBV19 and TRBJ2-2): DGGITQSPKYLFRKEGQNVTLSCEQNLNHDAMYWYRQDPGQGLRLIYYSQIVNDFQKGDIAEGYSVSREKKESFPLTVTSAQKNPTAFYLCASSGQGFYTGELFFGEGSRLTVL.

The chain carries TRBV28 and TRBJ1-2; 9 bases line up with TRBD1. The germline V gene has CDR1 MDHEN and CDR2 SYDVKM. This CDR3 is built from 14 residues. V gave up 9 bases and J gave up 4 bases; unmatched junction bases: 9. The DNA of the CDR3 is TGTGCCAGTAGGACAGGGGCTCAATTCTATGGCTACACCTTC. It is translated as CASRTGAQFYGYTF.

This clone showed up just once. The CDR3 sequence: CATSETGSFYEQYF. DNA of the CDR3: TGTGCCACCAGTGAGACAGGGTCATTCTACGAGCAGTACTTC. The rearrangement links TRBV24-1 to TRBJ2-7; 7 nucleotides align to TRBD1. V gave up 4 bases and J gave up 3 bases; unmatched junction bases: 5. Germline V gives CDR1 KGHDR, CDR2 SFDVKD. The CDR3 runs to 14 residues.

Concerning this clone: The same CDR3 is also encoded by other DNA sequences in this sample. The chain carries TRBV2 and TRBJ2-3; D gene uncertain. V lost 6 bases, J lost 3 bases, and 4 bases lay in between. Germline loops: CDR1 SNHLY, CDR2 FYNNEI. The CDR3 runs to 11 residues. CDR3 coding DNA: TGTGCCAGCAGCTATACAGATACGCAGTATTTT. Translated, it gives CASSYTDTQYF.

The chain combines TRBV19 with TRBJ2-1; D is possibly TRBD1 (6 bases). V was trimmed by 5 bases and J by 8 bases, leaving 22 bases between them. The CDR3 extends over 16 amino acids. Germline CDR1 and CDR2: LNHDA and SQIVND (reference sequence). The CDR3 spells CASSLPGQLFSDEQFF. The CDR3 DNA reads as TGTGCCAGTAGTCTTCCGGGACAATTATTTTCAGATGAGCAGTTCTTC.

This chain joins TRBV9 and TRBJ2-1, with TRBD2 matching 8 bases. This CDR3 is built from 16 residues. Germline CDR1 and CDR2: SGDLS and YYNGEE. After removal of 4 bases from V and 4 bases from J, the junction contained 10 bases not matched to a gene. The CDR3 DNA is TGTGCCAGCAGCCCAACCCCGGGGGGGGGTTACAATGAGCAGTTCTTC. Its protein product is CASSPTPGGGYNEQFF.

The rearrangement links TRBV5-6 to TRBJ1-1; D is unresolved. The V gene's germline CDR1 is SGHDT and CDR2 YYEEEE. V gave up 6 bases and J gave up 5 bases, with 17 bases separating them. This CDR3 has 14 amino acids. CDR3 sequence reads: CASTDTGIRTEAFF. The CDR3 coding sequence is TGTGCCAGCACCGATACGGGGATCCGGACTGAAGCTTTCTTT. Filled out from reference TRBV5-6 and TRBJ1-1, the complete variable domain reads DAGVTQSPTHLIKTRGQQVTLRCSPKSGHDTVSWYQQALGQGPQFIFQYYEEEERQRGNFPDRFSGHQFPNYSSELNVNALLLGDSALYLCASTDTGIRTEAFFGQGTRLTVV.

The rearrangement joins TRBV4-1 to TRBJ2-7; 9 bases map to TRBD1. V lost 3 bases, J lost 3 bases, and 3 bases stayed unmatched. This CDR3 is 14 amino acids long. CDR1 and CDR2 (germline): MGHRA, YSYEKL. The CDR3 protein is CASSQDRGSYEQYF. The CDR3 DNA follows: TGCGCCAGCAGCCAGGACAGGGGAAGCTACGAGCAGTACTTC.

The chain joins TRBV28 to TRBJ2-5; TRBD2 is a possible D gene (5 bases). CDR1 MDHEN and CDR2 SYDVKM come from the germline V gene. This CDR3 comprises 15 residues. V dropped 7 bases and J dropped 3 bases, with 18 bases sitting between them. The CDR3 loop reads CASTSLRSGKETQYF. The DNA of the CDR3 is TGTGCCAGCACTTCCCTAAGGTCGGGGAAAGAGACCCAGTACTTC.

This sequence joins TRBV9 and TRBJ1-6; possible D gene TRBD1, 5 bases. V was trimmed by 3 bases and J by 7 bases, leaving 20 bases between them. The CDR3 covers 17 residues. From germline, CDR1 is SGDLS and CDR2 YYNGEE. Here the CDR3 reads CASSAYGVGVGNSPLHF. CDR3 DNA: TGTGCCAGCAGCGCGTACGGTGTAGGGGTGGGAAATTCACCCCTCCACTTT.

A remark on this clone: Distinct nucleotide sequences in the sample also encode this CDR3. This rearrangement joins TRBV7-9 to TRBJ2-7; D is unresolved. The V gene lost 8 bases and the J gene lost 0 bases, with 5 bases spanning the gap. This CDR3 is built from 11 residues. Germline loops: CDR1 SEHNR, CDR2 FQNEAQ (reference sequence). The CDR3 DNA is TGTGCCAGCTCTCTCTCCTACGAGCAGTACTTC. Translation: CASSLSYEQYF.

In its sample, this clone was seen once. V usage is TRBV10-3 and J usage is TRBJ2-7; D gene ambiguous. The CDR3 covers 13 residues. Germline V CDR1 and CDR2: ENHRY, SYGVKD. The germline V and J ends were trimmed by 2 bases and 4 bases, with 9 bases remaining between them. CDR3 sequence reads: CAISERLNYEQYF. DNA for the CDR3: TGTGCCATCAGTGAGCGGTTGAATTACGAGCAGTACTTC.

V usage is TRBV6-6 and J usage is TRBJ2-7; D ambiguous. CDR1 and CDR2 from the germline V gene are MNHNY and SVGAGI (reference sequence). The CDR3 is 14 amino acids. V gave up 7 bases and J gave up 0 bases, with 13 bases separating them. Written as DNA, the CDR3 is TGTGCCAGCACCTCGGTCGCATCCTCCTACGAGCAGTACTTC. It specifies CASTSVASSYEQYF.

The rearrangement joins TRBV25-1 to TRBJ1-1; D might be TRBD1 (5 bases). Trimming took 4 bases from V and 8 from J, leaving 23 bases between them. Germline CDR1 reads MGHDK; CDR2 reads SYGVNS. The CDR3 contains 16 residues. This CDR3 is CASSVGRGGALGEAFF. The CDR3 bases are TGTGCCAGCAGTGTGGGTAGGGGAGGGGCTCTGGGAGAAGCTTTCTTT. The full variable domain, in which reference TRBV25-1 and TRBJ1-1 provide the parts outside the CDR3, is EADIYQTPRYLVIGTGKKITLECSQTMGHDKMYWYQQDPGMELHLIHYSYGVNSTEKGDLSSESTVSRIRTEHFPLTLESARPSHTSQYLCASSVGRGGALGEAFFGQGTRLTVV.

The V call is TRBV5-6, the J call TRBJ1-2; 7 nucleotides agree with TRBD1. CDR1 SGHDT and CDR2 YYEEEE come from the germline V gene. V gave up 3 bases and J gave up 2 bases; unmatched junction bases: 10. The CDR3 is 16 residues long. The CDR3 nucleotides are TGTGCCAGCAGCTCGGTAGCCGGGACAGAAAACTATGGCTACACCTTC. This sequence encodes CASSSVAGTENYGYTF.

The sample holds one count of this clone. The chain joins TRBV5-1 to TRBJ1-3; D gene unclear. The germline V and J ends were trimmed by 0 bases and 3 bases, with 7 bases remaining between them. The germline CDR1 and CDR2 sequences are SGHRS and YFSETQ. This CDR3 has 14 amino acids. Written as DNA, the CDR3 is TGCGCCAGCAGCTTGGTCTCTAGTGGAAACACCATATATTTT. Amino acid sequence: CASSLVSSGNTIYF. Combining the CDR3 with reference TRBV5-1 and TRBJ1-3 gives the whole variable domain KAGVTQTPRYLIKTRGQQVTLSCSPISGHRSVSWYQQTPGQGLQFLFEYFSETQRNKGNFPGRFSGRQFSNSRSEMNVSTLELGDSALYLCASSLVSSGNTIYFGEGSWLTVV.

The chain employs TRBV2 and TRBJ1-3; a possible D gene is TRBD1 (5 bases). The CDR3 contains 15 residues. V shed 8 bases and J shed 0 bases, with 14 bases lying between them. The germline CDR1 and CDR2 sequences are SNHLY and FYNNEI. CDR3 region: CASLVRGSSGNTIYF. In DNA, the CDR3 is TGTGCCAGCCTAGTGCGGGGCAGCTCTGGAAACACCATATATTTT. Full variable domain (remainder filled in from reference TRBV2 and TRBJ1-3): EPEVTQTPSHQVTQMGQEVILRCVPISNHLYFYWYRQILGQKVEFLVSFYNNEISEKSEIFDDQFSVERPDGSNFTLKIRSTKLEDSAMYFCASLVRGSSGNTIYFGEGSWLTVV.

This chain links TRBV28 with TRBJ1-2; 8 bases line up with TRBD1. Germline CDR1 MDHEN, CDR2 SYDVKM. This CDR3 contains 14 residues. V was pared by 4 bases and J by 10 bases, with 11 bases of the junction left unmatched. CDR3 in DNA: TGTGCCAGCAGTTCAGGACAGGGCTGGCTCGACTACACCTTC. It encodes CASSSGQGWLDYTF.

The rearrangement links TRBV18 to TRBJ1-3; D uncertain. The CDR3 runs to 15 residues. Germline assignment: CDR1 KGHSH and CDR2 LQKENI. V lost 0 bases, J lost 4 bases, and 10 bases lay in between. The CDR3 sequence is CASSPPNERGNTIYF. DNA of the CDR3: TGTGCCAGCTCACCACCTAACGAGCGGGGAAACACCATATATTTT. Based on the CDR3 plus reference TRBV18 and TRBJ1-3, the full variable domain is NAGVMQNPRHLVRRRGQEARLRCSPMKGHSHVYWYRQLPEEGLKFMVYLQKENIIDESGMPKERFSAEFPKEGPSILRIQQVVRGDSAAYFCASSPPNERGNTIYFGEGSWLTVV.

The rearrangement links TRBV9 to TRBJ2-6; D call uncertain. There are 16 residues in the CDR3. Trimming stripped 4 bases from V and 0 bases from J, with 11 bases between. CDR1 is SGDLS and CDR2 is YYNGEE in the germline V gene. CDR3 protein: CASSTHYGSGANVLTF. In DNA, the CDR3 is TGTGCCAGCAGCACACACTACGGCTCTGGGGCCAACGTCCTGACTTTC.

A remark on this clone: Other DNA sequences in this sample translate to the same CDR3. CDR3 sequence reads: CASSQDRGSGANVLTF. DNA of the CDR3: TGCGCCAGCAGCCAAGATCGGGGCTCTGGGGCCAACGTCCTGACTTTC. The rearrangement joins TRBV4-3 to TRBJ2-6; D may be TRBD2 (5 bases). The length of the CDR3 is 16 residues. Trimming shortened V by 0 bases and J by 0 bases, and 6 bases separated the two germline ends. CDR1 LGHNA and CDR2 YSLEER come from the germline V gene.